This T cell receptor beta chain emerged from a study of response to subunit inactivated influenza vaccine. Study results and caveats: The authors proposed limited new T cell recruitment per seasonal influenza vaccination.

V was trimmed by 3 bases and J by 8 bases, leaving 11 bases between them. The V gene's germline CDR1 is SQVTM and CDR2 ANQGSEA. The CDR3 loop spans 12 amino acids. TCRdb reprocessed the RT-PCR reads via MiXCR and lists one record per CDR3 protein. The profile shows under 550,000 distinct CDR3 sequences, approximately 7.1% of them singletons. For this clonotype: Its antigen remains unidentified.

This clonotype originated in a man aged 50-75 years who received an inactivated influenza vaccine. Sequencing was performed on PBMCs from blood, taken about 23 months after vaccination. The rearrangement uses TRBV29-1 and TRBJ2-4; a weak D match, TRBD1 (6 bases). This CDR3 is CSVDGGEDIQYF. The CDR3 DNA reads as TGCAGCGTTGATGGGGGCGAGGACATTCAGTACTTC.